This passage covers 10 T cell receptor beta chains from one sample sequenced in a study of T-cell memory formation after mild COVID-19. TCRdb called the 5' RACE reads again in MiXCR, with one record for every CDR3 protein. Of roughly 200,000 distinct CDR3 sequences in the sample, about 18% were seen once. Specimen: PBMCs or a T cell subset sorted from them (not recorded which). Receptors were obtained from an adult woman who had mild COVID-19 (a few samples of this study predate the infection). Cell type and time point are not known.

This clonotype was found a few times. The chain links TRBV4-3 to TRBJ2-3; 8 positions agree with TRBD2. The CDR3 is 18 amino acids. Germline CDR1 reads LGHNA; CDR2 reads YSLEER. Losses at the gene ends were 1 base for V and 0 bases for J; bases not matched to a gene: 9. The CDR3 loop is CASSQGPGRGGSTDTQYF. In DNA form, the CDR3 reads TGCGCCAGCAGCCAAGGCCCCGGGAGGGGAGGGAGCACAGATACGCAGTATTTT.

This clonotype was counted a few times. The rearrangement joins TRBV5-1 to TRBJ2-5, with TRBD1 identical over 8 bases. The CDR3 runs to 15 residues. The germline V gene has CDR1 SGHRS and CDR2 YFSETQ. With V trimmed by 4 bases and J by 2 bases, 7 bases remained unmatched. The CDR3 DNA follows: TGCGCCAGCAGCCCGAATTACAGGGGGCAAGAGACCCAGTACTTC. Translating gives CASSPNYRGQETQYF.

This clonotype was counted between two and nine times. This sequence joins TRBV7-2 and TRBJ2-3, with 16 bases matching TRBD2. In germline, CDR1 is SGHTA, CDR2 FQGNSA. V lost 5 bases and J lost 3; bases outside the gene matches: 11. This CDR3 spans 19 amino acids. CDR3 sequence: CASSNLGTSGRAGTDTQYF. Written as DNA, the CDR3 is TGTGCCAGCAGCAACTTGGGGACTAGCGGGAGGGCCGGGACAGATACGCAGTATTTT.

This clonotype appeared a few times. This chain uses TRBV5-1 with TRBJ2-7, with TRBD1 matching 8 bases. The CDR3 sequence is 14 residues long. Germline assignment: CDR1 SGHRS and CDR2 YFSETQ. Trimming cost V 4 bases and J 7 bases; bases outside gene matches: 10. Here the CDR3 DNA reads TGCGCCAGCAGCCGCATGACAGGGGCTGGGGAGCAGTACTTC. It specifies CASSRMTGAGEQYF.

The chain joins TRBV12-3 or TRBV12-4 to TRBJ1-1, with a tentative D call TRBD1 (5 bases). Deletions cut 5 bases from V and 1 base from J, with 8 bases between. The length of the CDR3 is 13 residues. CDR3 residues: CASSPGANTEAFF. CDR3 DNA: TGTGCCAGCAGTCCCGGGGCGAACACTGAAGCTTTCTTT.

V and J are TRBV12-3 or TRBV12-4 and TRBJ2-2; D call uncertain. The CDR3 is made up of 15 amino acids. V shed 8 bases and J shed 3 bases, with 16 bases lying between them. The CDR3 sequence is CASCASDRDTGELFF. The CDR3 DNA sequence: TGTGCCAGCTGCGCCTCGGACCGAGACACCGGGGAGCTGTTTTTT.

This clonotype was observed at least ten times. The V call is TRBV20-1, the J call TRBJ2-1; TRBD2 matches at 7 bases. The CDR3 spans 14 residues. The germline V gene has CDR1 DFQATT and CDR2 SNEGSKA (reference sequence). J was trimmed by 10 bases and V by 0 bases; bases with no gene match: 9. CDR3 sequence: CSARDGRGVAEQFF. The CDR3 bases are TGCAGTGCTAGAGATGGGAGGGGAGTTGCGGAGCAGTTCTTC.

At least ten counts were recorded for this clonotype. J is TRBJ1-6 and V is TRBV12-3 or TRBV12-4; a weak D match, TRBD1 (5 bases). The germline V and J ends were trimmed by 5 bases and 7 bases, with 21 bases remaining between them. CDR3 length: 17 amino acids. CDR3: CASSPTGGRTENSPLHF. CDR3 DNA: TGTGCCAGCAGTCCCACCGGGGGGAGGACGGAGAATTCACCCCTCCACTTT.

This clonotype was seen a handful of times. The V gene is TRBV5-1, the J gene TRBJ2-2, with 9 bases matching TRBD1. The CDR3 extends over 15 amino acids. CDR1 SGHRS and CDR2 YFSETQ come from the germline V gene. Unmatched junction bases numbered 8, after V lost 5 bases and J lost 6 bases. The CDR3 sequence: CASRAGTGFAGELFF. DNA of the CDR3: TGCGCCAGCAGGGCCGGGACAGGGTTCGCCGGGGAGCTGTTTTTT.

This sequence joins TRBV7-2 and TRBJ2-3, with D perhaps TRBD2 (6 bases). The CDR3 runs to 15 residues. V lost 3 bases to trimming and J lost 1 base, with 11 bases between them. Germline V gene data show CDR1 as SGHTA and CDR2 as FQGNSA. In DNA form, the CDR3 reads TGTGCCAGCAGCTTTGGGACTCTTGGCACAGATACGCAGTATTTT. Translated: CASSFGTLGTDTQYF.